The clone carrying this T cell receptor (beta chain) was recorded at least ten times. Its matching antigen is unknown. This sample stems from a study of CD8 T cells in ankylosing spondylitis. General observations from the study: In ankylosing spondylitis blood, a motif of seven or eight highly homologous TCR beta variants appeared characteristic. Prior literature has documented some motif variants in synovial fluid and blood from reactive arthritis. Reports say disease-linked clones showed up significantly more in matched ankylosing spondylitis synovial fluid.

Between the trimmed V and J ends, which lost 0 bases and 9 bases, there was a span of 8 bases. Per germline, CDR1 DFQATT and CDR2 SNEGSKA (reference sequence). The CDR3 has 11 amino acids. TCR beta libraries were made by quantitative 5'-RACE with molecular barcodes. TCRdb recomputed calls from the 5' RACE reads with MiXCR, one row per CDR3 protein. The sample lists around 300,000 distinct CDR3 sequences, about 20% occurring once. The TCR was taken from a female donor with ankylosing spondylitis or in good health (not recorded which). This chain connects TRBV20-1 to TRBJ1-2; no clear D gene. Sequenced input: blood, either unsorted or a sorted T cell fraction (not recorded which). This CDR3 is CSARDKTSYTF. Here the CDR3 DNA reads TGCAGTGCTAGAGATAAAACCAGCTACACCTTC.